These T cell receptor beta chains were read from a single sample in a study of blood T cell repertoires in COVID-19. The assay was immunoSEQ multiplex PCR, and TCRdb's table has in-frame clones only and misses some. The table records a few hundred thousand clones, about 86% of them present only once. Sequenced material: peripheral blood. Receptors were obtained from a person aged 70 to 85 with COVID-19, enrolled during active disease. CDR3s include the opening cysteine and the closing phenylalanine or tryptophan. Each record gives: V gene, D gene, J gene, clone size, CDR3 DNA, CDR3 protein. D genes are given only for firm matches. Clone sizes are given selectively: once, few, many, or a class where the clone is expanded.

>TRBV7-9|.|TRBJ1-2|.
TGTGCCAGCAGCTTAGAGGGGTATGGCTACACCTTC
CASSLEGYGYTF
>TRBV12-3/TRBV12-4|.|TRBJ1-6|.
TGTGCCAGCAGTGGACACGTTGATTCACCCCTCCACTTT
CASSGHVDSPLHF
>TRBV4-1|.|TRBJ1-2|.
TGCGCCAGCAGCCCAGACCGGGGCTATGGCTACACCTTC
CASSPDRGYGYTF
>TRBV30|.|TRBJ1-2|.
TGTGCCTGGACCAACAGCCTCAAGGATGGCTACACCTTC
CAWTNSLKDGYTF
>TRBV6-5|.|TRBJ1-1|.
TGTGCCAGCAGCACACAGGAGATGAACACTGAAGCTTTCTTT
CASSTQEMNTEAFF
>TRBV5-1|.|TRBJ2-3|.
TGCGCCAGCAGCTTAACAGGGAACACAGATACGCAGTATTTT
CASSLTGNTDTQYF
>TRBV28|TRBD1|TRBJ1-1|.
TGTGCCAGCAGCCGACCACGGACAGGGGGTACCACTGAAGCTTTCTTT
CASSRPRTGGTTEAFF
>TRBV6-6|TRBD1|TRBJ1-6|few
TGTGCCAGCAGTCGGAAGTCACAGGGGGTGGAGAATTCACCCCTCCACTTT
CASSRKSQGVENSPLHF
>TRBV5-1|TRBD2|TRBJ2-1|.
TGCGCCAGCACCCCGACTAGCGGGATGGATGAGCAGTTCTTC
CASTPTSGMDEQFF
>TRBV7-9|TRBD1|TRBJ1-2|.
TGTGCCAGCAGCCGATCCCTAACAGGGGTTTGGGGCTACACCTTC
CASSRSLTGVWGYTF
>TRBV5-1|TRBD1|TRBJ1-5|.
TGCGCCAGCAGCTTGGGACAGGGGAATAATCAGCCCCAGCATTTT
CASSLGQGNNQPQHF
>TRBV27|.|TRBJ1-6|.
TGTGCCAGCAGATTGCGGTATAATTCACCCCTCCACTTT
CASRLRYNSPLHF
>TRBV7-8|.|TRBJ1-2|.
TGTGCCAGCAGCACCCCGGGACTTCGATGGGGCTACACCTTC
CASSTPGLRWGYTF
>TRBV18|.|TRBJ1-1|.
TGTGCCAGCTCACCACAGGGGGTGAACACTGAAGCTTTCTTT
CASSPQGVNTEAFF
>TRBV6-5|.|TRBJ1-5|.
TGTGCCAGCAGGGGAGATAGCAATCAGCCCCAGCATTTT
CASRGDSNQPQHF
>TRBV2|.|TRBJ1-2|.
TGTGCCAGCAGTGAACAGGCGTTGGGAGGGAGTGGCTACACCTTC
CASSEQALGGSGYTF
>TRBV11-2|.|TRBJ1-1|.
TGTGCCAGCAGCTCAGGGGTTCGTGACACTGAAGCTTTCTTT
CASSSGVRDTEAFF
>TRBV7-2|.|TRBJ1-1|many
TGTGCCAGCAGCTTGGCAGAGGGATCTGAAGCTTTCTTT
CASSLAEGSEAFF
>TRBV19|.|TRBJ2-2|.
TGTGCCAGTAGCCGAGGCAGGGCCCGAGCTGACGGGGAGCTGTTTTTT
CASSRGRARADGELFF
>TRBV7-9|.|TRBJ1-1|once
TGTGCCAGCAGCTTACCTGGGAGCAACACTGAAGCTTTCTTT
CASSLPGSNTEAFF
>TRBV5-4|TRBD1|TRBJ1-1|.
TGTGCCAGCAGCCCGGGACAGAAAAACACTGAAGCTTTCTTT
CASSPGQKNTEAFF
>TRBV7-2|.|TRBJ1-3|many
TGTGCCACCCGGCAGGTCTCTGGAAACACCATATATTTT
CATRQVSGNTIYF
>TRBV5-6|TRBD1|TRBJ2-1|.
TGTGCCAGCAGCAGACAGGGTCTGAGGGGTGCGCAGTTCTTC
CASSRQGLRGAQFF
>TRBV19|.|TRBJ2-5|.
TGTGCCAGTATGCCCGGAGAGACCCAGTACTTC
CASMPGETQYF
>TRBV5-4|.|TRBJ2-3|few
TGTGCCAGCAGCTTGGAGTCGGGGAGGTGGGGGGATACGCAGTATTTT
CASSLESGRWGDTQYF
>TRBV2|.|TRBJ2-1|few
TGTGCCAGCAGTGAACAGGGTGTACGGTACAATGAGCAGTTCTTC
CASSEQGVRYNEQFF
>TRBV27|.|TRBJ2-7|.
TGTGCCAGCAGACGAATGGACAGTTACGAGCAGTACTTC
CASRRMDSYEQYF
>TRBV15|.|TRBJ1-4|.
TGTGCCACCAGCAGAGATAGGCAGGGTGAAAAACTGTTTTTT
CATSRDRQGEKLFF
>TRBV4-3|TRBD2|TRBJ2-5|.
TGCGCCAGCAGCCAAGGAAATAGCGGGAGGGCCTACCAAGAGACCCAGTACTTC
CASSQGNSGRAYQETQYF
>TRBV27|TRBD1|TRBJ1-6|.
TGTGCCAGCAGCCCAATCGGGACAGGGGCAACCTATAATTCACCCCTCCACTTT
CASSPIGTGATYNSPLHF
>TRBV27|.|TRBJ2-6|.
TGTGCCAGCAGTCCAAAACAGGGTCCGACTCAATACTCTGGGGCCAACGTCCTGACTTTC
CASSPKQGPTQYSGANVLTF
>TRBV4-3|.|TRBJ2-2|.
TGCGCCAGCAGCGGAGGGCCAAACACCGGGGAGCTGTTTTTT
CASSGGPNTGELFF
>TRBV5-1|TRBD2|TRBJ2-5|.
TGCGCCAGCAGCTTAGCGGGGGCCCAAGAGACCCAGTACTTC
CASSLAGAQETQYF
>TRBV19|.|TRBJ1-1|.
TGTGCCAGTAGTATGTATCGGGGGTTGAACACTGAAGCTTTCTTT
CASSMYRGLNTEAFF
>TRBV5-1|TRBD2|TRBJ2-1|.
TGCGCCAGCAGCATACGCCGGGGACTAGCGGTCGCGGACAATGAGCAGTTCTTC
CASSIRRGLAVADNEQFF
>TRBV7-7|TRBD2|TRBJ2-1|.
TGTGCCAGCGCTTTAACAGCGGGGGGAAACAATGAGCAGTTCTTC
CASALTAGGNNEQFF
>TRBV7-3|TRBD2|TRBJ2-2|.
TGTGCCAGCAGCTCCTTCGGGGGGGACACCGGGGAGCTGTTTTTT
CASSSFGGDTGELFF
>TRBV11-1|.|TRBJ2-1|once
TGTGCCAGCAGCGGAATGGAGCGGGCCAACTACAATGAGCAGTTCTTC
CASSGMERANYNEQFF
>TRBV5-5|.|TRBJ1-6|.
TGTGCCAGCAGCTTAGGGGTTTTTAATTCACCCCTCCACTTT
CASSLGVFNSPLHF
>TRBV4-2|TRBD2|TRBJ2-1|.
TGTGCCAGCAGCCAAGAAGTGGGCGGGAGGGCCAACAATGAGCAGTTCTTC
CASSQEVGGRANNEQFF
>TRBV5-6|TRBD1|TRBJ1-5|.
TGTGCCAGCAGCTTGGTGGGACAGGCTAATCAGCCCCAGCATTTT
CASSLVGQANQPQHF
>TRBV11-2|.|TRBJ1-4|.
TGTGCCAGCAGCTTAGATCCGATGACTGCAACTAATGAAAAACTGTTTTTT
CASSLDPMTATNEKLFF
>TRBV5-6|.|TRBJ1-2|.
TGTGCCAGCAGCTTGGGTCAGATTAACTATGGCTACACCTTC
CASSLGQINYGYTF
>TRBV7-2|.|TRBJ2-7|.
TGTGCCAGCAGAGTGGGTAGCGGATCCTACGAGCAGTACTTC
CASRVGSGSYEQYF
>TRBV7-9|.|TRBJ1-2|.
TGTGCCAGCAACCCTGGAGGACAGTTCGATGGCTACACCTTC
CASNPGGQFDGYTF
>TRBV27|.|TRBJ2-5|.
TGTGCCAGCAGTTTATTAGCTAGCACCCCGGAGACCCAGTACTTC
CASSLLASTPETQYF